The present T cell receptor (beta chain) was sequenced within a study of regulatory T cells in long-lasting Graves disease. CDR3-region Arm-PCR and iRepertoire HTBI primers produced the TCR beta libraries. One entry per CDR3 protein results from TCRdb running MiXCR on the multiplex PCR reads. The table lists about 470,000 distinct CDR3 sequences, about 22% of them singletons. Time point described: persistent/refractory GD, antithyroid drugs over 5 years with positive TRAb. The TCR library used RNA extracted from PBMCs. The source is a female donor with Graves disease. Sequencing used peripheral blood mononuclear cells (PBMCs), obtained when the disease was refractory, from a patient treated with antithyroid drugs.

As DNA, the CDR3 is TGCAGTGCTATGGACAGCACTGAAGCTTTCTTT. Protein product: CSAMDSTEAFF. This chain connects TRBV20-1 to TRBJ1-1; maybe TRBD1 (6 bases). The CDR3 spans 11 residues. Germline assignment: CDR1 DFQATT and CDR2 SNEGSKA (reference sequence). With 4 bases removed from V and 4 bases from J, the gap between germline ends came to 7 bases.